This T cell receptor beta chain was identified during a study of naive and memory T cell subsets. Two oligonucleotides, mixed equimolar, formed the beta constant-region primer covering TRBC1 and TRBC2. MiXCR was run by TCRdb on the UMI-ligation and nested PCR reads, yielding one entry per CDR3 protein. Among some 87,000 distinct CDR3 sequences listed, 7% to 8% were seen once. Four subsets defined by CD45RA and CD27 were sorted after CD3, CD4, CD8 and live/dead staining. The source of this sequence is a human donor in good health. Source material: central memory CD4+ T cells from blood.

CDR3 sequence reads: CASRRLDNGIQYF. The CDR3 bases are TGTGCCAGCAGAAGACTAGACAATGGCATTCAGTACTTC. The rearrangement joins TRBV6-2 or TRBV6-3 to TRBJ2-4, with D maybe TRBD2 (6 bases). The CDR3 length is 13 residues. Deletions cut 6 bases from V and 9 bases from J, with 15 bases between. Germline CDR1 MNHEY, CDR2 SVGEGT.